These 27 T cell receptor beta chains came from one sample sequenced in a study of identical twins. From the 5' RACE reads, TCRdb called clonotypes with MiXCR, one entry per CDR3 protein. The table lists roughly 750,000 distinct CDR3 sequences, around 20% of them singletons. These data also featured in a second study, about T cells expressing NK-cell markers.

Source material: PBMCs. The origin of the receptors is a woman aged 18-35 years in good health.

The chain employs TRBV10-3 and TRBJ2-7; a weak D match, TRBD1 (6 bases). The ends were cut back, 5 bases at V and 7 bases at J, with 12 bases in the middle. Germline loops: CDR1 ENHRY, CDR2 SYGVKD. CDR3 length: 12 residues. The CDR3 is CAISSSGTEQYF. The CDR3 DNA is TGTGCCATCAGTTCCTCCGGGACAGAGCAGTACTTC.

This clonotype was counted between two and nine times. The CDR3 coding sequence is TGTGCCAGCAGTATACAGGGAGGAAGGGAGACCCAGTACTTC. Translation: CASSIQGGRETQYF. This chain joins TRBV6-5 and TRBJ2-5, with D possibly called TRBD1 or TRBD2 (6 bases each). V lost 5 bases, J lost 5 bases, and 15 bases lay in between. The germline CDR1 and CDR2 sequences are MNHEY and SVGAGI. This CDR3 has 14 amino acids.

The table lists this clonotype with many counts. The chain uses TRBV6-4 and TRBJ2-1; 9 nucleotides align to TRBD1. The CDR3 is 13 residues long. The germline CDR1 and CDR2 sequences are MRHNA and SNTAGT. V shed 6 bases, J shed 7 bases, and the junction held 4 bases outside the gene matches. CDR3 coding DNA: TGTGCCAGCAGCCGGGACAGGGAGAATGAGCAGTTCTTC. Encoded protein: CASSRDRENEQFF.

The CDR3 region is CASSQLAGGLGEQYF. As DNA, the CDR3 is TGCGCCAGCAGCCAACTAGCGGGAGGGTTGGGCGAGCAGTACTTC. J is TRBJ2-7 and V is TRBV5-1, with TRBD2 matching 13 bases. Germline-derived CDR1 and CDR2 are SGHRS and YFSETQ. This CDR3 is built from 15 residues. Losses at the gene ends were 4 bases for V and 6 bases for J; bases not matched to a gene: 7.

This clonotype appeared many times. The chain couples TRBV12-3 or TRBV12-4 to TRBJ2-1; 9 nucleotides align to TRBD2. Trimming took 8 bases from V and 6 from J; bases not matched to a gene: 14. The CDR3 is made up of 16 amino acids. CDR3 amino acids: CASCPRPGLARNEQFF. The DNA for the CDR3 is TGTGCCAGCTGCCCGCGGCCGGGACTAGCACGCAATGAGCAGTTCTTC.

The chain recombines TRBV6-2 or TRBV6-3 with TRBJ2-3, with 10 bases matching TRBD2. The V gene end was trimmed by 6 bases and the J gene end by 7 bases; junction bases not matched to a gene: 10. The CDR3 is 15 residues long. Germline CDR1 reads MNHEY; CDR2 reads SVGEGT. The CDR3, as DNA: TGTGCCAGCAGAGGGACAGCGGGAGGGCAAAATACGCAGTATTTT. It translates to CASRGTAGGQNTQYF.

The chain employs TRBV29-1 and TRBJ1-1; possibly TRBD1 for D (6 bases). In germline, CDR1 is SQVTM, CDR2 ANQGSEA. The length of the CDR3 is 13 residues. V was clipped by 6 bases and J by 1 base, with 12 bases between them. The CDR3, as DNA: TGCAGCGTGGAGACAGGTCCGAACACTGAAGCTTTCTTT. It yields the protein CSVETGPNTEAFF.

This clonotype appeared a few times. V usage is TRBV29-1 and J usage is TRBJ1-3, with a possible D match to TRBD1 (6 bases). Germline V gene lookup returns CDR1 SQVTM and CDR2 ANQGSEA. The CDR3 length is 16 residues. Trimming took 6 bases from V and 0 from J, leaving 18 bases between them. CDR3 in amino acids: CSVRLQGPFSGNTIYF. Written as DNA, the CDR3 is TGCAGCGTCCGACTACAGGGTCCCTTCTCTGGAAACACCATATATTTT.

This clonotype has ten or more counts. The V call is TRBV12-3 or TRBV12-4, the J call TRBJ1-5; 9 nucleotides match TRBD1. The V segment lost 6 bases and the J segment 4 bases; nucleotides outside the gene matches: 1. CDR3 length equals 13 residues. CDR3 sequence reads: CASRGQGNQPQHF. The CDR3, as DNA: TGTGCCAGCAGGGGACAGGGTAATCAGCCCCAGCATTTT.

In this sample, this clonotype turned up once. The V call is TRBV7-2, the J call TRBJ1-2, with 7 positions matching TRBD1. The CDR3 sequence is 15 residues long. Trimming cost V 5 bases and J 0 bases; bases outside gene matches: 6. CDR1 is SGHTA and CDR2 is FQGNSA in the germline V gene. CDR3 in amino acids: CASSPPRGSNYGYTF. CDR3 bases: TGTGCCAGCAGCCCTCCCAGGGGGTCTAACTATGGCTACACCTTC.

This clonotype came up a few times. The chain uses TRBV6-1 and TRBJ2-1; the match to TRBD2 covers 11 bases. The trim removed 8 bases at V and 10 bases at J, leaving 10 bases unmatched. The CDR3 is 14 amino acids. CDR1 and CDR2 from the germline V gene are MNHNS and SASEGT. This chain's CDR3 is CASQSSGGPREQFF. CDR3 bases: TGTGCCAGCCAATCTAGCGGGGGGCCTCGGGAGCAGTTCTTC.

The V call is TRBV10-3, the J call TRBJ2-7; D is undetermined. Germline CDR1 and CDR2: ENHRY and SYGVKD. Trimming cost V 10 bases and J 0 bases, with 10 bases left between them. The CDR3 runs to 12 residues. Here the CDR3 DNA reads TGTGCCAGCTTAGGCGACTCCTACGAGCAGTACTTC. Translation gives CASLGDSYEQYF.

The rearrangement joins TRBV7-9 to TRBJ2-5, with D unresolved. The CDR3 sequence is 14 residues long. Trimming stripped 4 bases from V and 1 base from J, with 10 bases between. The V gene's germline CDR1 is SEHNR and CDR2 FQNEAQ (reference sequence). The CDR3 loop is CASSYESGQETQYF. The CDR3 bases are TGTGCCAGCAGCTACGAGTCAGGCCAAGAGACCCAGTACTTC.

This clonotype was observed a handful of times. The V call is TRBV6-5, the J call TRBJ2-6, with D possibly being TRBD1 or TRBD2 (5 bases each). CDR3 length: 15 amino acids. Trimming took 4 bases from V and 0 from J, leaving 7 bases between them. Germline V gene data show CDR1 as MNHEY and CDR2 as SVGAGI. The DNA of the CDR3 is TGTGCCAGCAGTTGGGACGGCTCTGGGGCCAACGTCCTGACTTTC. It is translated as CASSWDGSGANVLTF.

Only a few counts were recorded for this clonotype. This chain uses TRBV5-1 with TRBJ2-3; D gene unclear. The V end was cut by 4 bases, the J end by 2 bases, with 14 bases between. CDR1 SGHRS and CDR2 YFSETQ come from the germline V gene. There are 15 residues in the CDR3. This CDR3 is CASSRAQVFTDTQYF. As DNA, the CDR3 is TGCGCCAGCAGCCGCGCTCAAGTGTTCACAGATACGCAGTATTTT.

The rearrangement joins TRBV12-5 to TRBJ2-1; D is undetermined. The germline V gene has CDR1 LGHNT and CDR2 FRNRAP. This CDR3 is built from 12 residues. The CDR3 DNA reads as TGTGCCCTGCCAACAACCTACAATGAGCAGTTCTTC. Residues: CALPTTYNEQFF.

This clonotype was detected many times. This rearrangement joins TRBV6-2 or TRBV6-3 to TRBJ1-2, with 9 bases identical to TRBD1. Trimming at V came to 5 bases and at J to 2 bases, leaving 6 bases not matched to a gene. Per germline, CDR1 MNHEY and CDR2 SVGEGT. CDR3 length: 15 residues. CDR3 nucleotide sequence: TGTGCCAGCAGTCCCTGGACAGGGGCAAACTATGGCTACACCTTC. Protein: CASSPWTGANYGYTF.

J is TRBJ2-3 and V is TRBV6-6; TRBD2 agrees at 9 bases. Trimming cost V 8 bases and J 9 bases; bases outside gene matches: 6. The CDR3 loop spans 12 amino acids. CDR1 MNHNY and CDR2 SVGAGI come from the germline V gene (reference sequence). The CDR3, as DNA: TGTGCCAGCTCGGAGAGCGGGAGGACGCAGTATTTT. Protein sequence: CASSESGRTQYF.

This clonotype has more than one count but fewer than ten. The chain uses TRBV12-3 or TRBV12-4 and TRBJ2-5, with D perhaps matching TRBD1 (5 bases). Trimming removed 3 bases at V and 3 bases at J, with 17 bases between. This CDR3 has 16 residues. In DNA form, the CDR3 reads TGTGCCAGCAGTTTTTTGGCCCCAGGGCAGAAAGAGACCCAGTACTTC. Its translation: CASSFLAPGQKETQYF.

This clonotype was seen a handful of times. The gene calls are TRBV10-2 and TRBJ2-7; 8 nucleotides align to TRBD2. Germline CDR1 is WSHSY and CDR2 is SAAADI. This CDR3 contains 14 residues. The V segment lost 6 bases and the J segment 0 bases; nucleotides outside the gene matches: 4. In nucleotides, the CDR3 is TGCGCCAGCAGCATCGGGAGGGCCTCCTACGAGCAGTACTTC. Amino acids: CASSIGRASYEQYF.

This clonotype has at least ten counts. The chain carries TRBV9 and TRBJ2-7, with D possibly TRBD1 on 5 matching bases. Germline V gene lookup returns CDR1 SGDLS and CDR2 YYNGEE. The CDR3 totals 13 residues. Deletions cut 0 bases from V and 6 bases from J, with 10 bases between. CDR3 sequence: CASSVAGSGEQYF. The CDR3 coding sequence is TGTGCCAGCAGCGTAGCAGGGTCAGGCGAGCAGTACTTC.

This rearrangement joins TRBV20-1 to TRBJ2-7; 12 bases agree with TRBD2. J was trimmed by 6 bases and V by 1 base; bases with no gene match: 1. The CDR3 loop spans 13 amino acids. In germline, CDR1 is DFQATT, CDR2 SNEGSKA (reference sequence). The CDR3 coding sequence is TGCAGTGCTAGAGCGGGACTAGCGGGCGAGCAGTACTTC. Its translation is CSARAGLAGEQYF.

There are a few counts of this clonotype. V is TRBV10-3 and J is TRBJ2-1; 9 positions agree with TRBD2. The CDR3 runs to 16 residues. Germline V CDR1 and CDR2: ENHRY, SYGVKD. V lost 10 bases and J lost 4; bases outside the gene matches: 14. CDR3 protein: CATAPGGAGGYNEQFF. For the CDR3, the DNA is TGTGCCACCGCGCCCGGTGGTGCGGGGGGGTACAATGAGCAGTTCTTC.

This CDR3 is CASSPTTGASGSEQYF. DNA of the CDR3: TGTGCCAGCTCCCCAACCACGGGGGCCTCGGGTTCCGAGCAGTACTTC. The rearrangement joins TRBV18 to TRBJ2-7; D is tentatively TRBD1 or TRBD2 (6 bases each). This CDR3 is 16 amino acids long. The V end lost 6 bases, the J end lost 6 bases, and 24 bases lay between the germline ends. The germline V gene has CDR1 KGHSH and CDR2 LQKENI. The variable domain in full, completed from reference TRBV18 and TRBJ2-7, reads NAGVMQNPRHLVRRRGQEARLRCSPMKGHSHVYWYRQLPEEGLKFMVYLQKENIIDESGMPKERFSAEFPKEGPSILRIQQVVRGDSAAYFCASSPTTGASGSEQYFGPGTRLTVT.

This clonotype came up a few times. The chain combines TRBV7-9 with TRBJ2-5, with D possibly TRBD1 on 6 matching bases. Trimming removed 8 bases from V and 4 bases from J, with 14 bases in between. CDR3 length: 13 residues. Germline CDR1 SEHNR, CDR2 FQNEAQ (reference sequence). The CDR3 coding sequence is TGTGCCAGCCAACAGGGTCTTCGAGAGACCCAGTACTTC. Its protein is CASQQGLRETQYF.

In this sample, this clonotype turned up a few times. The chain is built from TRBV5-1 and TRBJ2-5; 12 nucleotides line up with TRBD2. The germline CDR1 and CDR2 sequences are SGHRS and YFSETQ. V was pared by 2 bases and J by 4 bases, with 3 bases of the junction left unmatched. The length of the CDR3 is 15 residues. DNA of the CDR3: TGCGCCAGCAGCTTCACTAGCGGGGGGATAGAGACCCAGTACTTC. Protein: CASSFTSGGIETQYF.

The chain employs TRBV18 and TRBJ2-7, with a tentative D call TRBD1 (6 bases). CDR1 and CDR2 from the germline V gene are KGHSH and LQKENI. The V and J ends lost 6 bases and 2 bases respectively, with 11 bases between them. The CDR3 covers 13 residues. CDR3 nucleotide sequence: TGTGCCAGCTCTAACAGGGCGCCCTACGAGCAGTACTTC. Its protein is CASSNRAPYEQYF.